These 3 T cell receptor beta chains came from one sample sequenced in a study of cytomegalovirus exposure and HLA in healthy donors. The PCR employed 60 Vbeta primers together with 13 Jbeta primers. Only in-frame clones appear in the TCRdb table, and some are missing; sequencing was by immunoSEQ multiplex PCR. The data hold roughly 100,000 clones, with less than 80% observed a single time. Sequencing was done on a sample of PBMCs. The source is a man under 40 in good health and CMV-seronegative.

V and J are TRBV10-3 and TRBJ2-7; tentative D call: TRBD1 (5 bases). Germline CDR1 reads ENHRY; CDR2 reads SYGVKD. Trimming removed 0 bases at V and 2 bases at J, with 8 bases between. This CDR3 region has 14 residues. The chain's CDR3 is CAISESDNPYEQYF. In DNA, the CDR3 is TGTGCCATCAGTGAGTCGGACAATCCCTACGAGCAGTACTTC.

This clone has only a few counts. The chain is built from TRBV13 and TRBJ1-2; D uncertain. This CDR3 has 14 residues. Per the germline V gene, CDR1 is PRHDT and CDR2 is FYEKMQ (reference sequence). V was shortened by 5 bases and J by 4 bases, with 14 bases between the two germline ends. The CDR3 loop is CASSGRGSSYGYTF. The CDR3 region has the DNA TGTGCCAGCAGCGGACGAGGGAGCAGCTATGGCTACACCTTC.

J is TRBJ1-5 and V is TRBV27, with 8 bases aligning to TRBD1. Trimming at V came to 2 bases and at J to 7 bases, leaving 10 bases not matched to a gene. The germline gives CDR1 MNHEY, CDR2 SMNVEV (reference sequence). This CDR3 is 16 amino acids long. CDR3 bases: TGTGCCAGCAGTTTACTAGGACAGGGCGAAGGACAGCCCCAGCATTTT. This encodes CASSLLGQGEGQPQHF.